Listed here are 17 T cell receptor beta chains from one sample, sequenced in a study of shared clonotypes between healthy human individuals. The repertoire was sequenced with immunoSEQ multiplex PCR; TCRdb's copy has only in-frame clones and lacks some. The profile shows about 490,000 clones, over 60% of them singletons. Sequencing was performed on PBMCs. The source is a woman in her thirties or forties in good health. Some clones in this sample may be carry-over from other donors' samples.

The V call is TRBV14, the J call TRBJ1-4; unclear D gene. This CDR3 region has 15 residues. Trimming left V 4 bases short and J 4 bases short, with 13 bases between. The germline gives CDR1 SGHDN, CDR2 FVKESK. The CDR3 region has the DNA TGTGCCAGCAGCCGAGCTAGCACCTTTAATGAAAAACTGTTTTTT. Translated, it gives CASSRASTFNEKLFF. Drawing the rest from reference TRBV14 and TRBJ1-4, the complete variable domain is EAGVTQFPSHSVIEKGQTVTLRCDPISGHDNLYWYRRVMGKEIKFLLHFVKESKQDESGMPNNRFLAERTGGTYSTLKVQPAELEDSGVYFCASSRASTFNEKLFFGSGTQLSVL.

The DNA for the CDR3 is TGTGCCAGCAGTTGGGTGGGCAGACCCTACGAGCAGTACTTC. Encoded protein: CASSWVGRPYEQYF. This sequence joins TRBV27 and TRBJ2-7; D is ambiguous. CDR3 length: 14 amino acids. Germline lookup yields CDR1 MNHEY and CDR2 SMNVEV (reference sequence). Trimming left V 4 bases short and J 2 bases short, with 12 bases between.

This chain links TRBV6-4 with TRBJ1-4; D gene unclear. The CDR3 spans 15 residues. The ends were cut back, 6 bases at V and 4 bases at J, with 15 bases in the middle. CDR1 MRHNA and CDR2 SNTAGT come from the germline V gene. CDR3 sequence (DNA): TGTGCCAGCAGGGTTCGGGCAGCCAATAATGAAAAACTGTTTTTT. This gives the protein CASRVRAANNEKLFF.

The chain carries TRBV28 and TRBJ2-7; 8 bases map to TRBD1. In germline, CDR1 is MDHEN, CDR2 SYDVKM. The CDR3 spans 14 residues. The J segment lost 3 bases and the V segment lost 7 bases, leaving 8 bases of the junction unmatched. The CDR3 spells CASTPGGVGYEQYF. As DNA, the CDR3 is TGTGCCAGCACCCCAGGGGGCGTCGGCTACGAGCAGTACTTC.

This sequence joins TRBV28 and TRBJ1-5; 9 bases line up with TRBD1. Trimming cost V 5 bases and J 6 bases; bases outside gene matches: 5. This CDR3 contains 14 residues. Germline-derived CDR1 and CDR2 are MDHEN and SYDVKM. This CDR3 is CASSPGTGRQPQHF. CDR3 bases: TGTGCCAGCAGTCCAGGGACAGGGCGTCAGCCCCAGCATTTT.

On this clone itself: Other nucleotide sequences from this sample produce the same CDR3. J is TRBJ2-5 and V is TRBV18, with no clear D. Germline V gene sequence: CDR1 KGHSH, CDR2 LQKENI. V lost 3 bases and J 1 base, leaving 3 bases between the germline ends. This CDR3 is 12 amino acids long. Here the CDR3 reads CASSPGQETQYF. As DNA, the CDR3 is TGTGCCAGCTCACCCGGCCAAGAGACCCAGTACTTC.

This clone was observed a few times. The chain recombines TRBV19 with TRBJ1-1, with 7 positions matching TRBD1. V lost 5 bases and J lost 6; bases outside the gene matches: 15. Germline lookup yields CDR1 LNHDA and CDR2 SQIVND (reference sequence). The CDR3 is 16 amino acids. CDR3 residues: CASSRRTGPGDSEAFF. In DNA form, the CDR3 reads TGTGCCAGTAGTCGCCGGACAGGACCGGGGGATTCTGAAGCTTTCTTT.

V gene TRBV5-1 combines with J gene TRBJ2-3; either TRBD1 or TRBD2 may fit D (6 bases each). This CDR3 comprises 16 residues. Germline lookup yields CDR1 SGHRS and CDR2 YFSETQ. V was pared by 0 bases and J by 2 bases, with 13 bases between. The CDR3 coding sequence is TGCGCCAGCAGCTTGGATGGGGGGCTTGCCACAGATACGCAGTATTTT. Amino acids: CASSLDGGLATDTQYF.

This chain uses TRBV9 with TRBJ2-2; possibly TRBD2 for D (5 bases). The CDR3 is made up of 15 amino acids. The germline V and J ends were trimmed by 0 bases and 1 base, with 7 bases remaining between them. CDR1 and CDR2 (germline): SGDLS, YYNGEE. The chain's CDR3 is CASSVAGMNTGELFF. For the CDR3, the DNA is TGTGCCAGCAGCGTAGCCGGGATGAACACCGGGGAGCTGTTTTTT. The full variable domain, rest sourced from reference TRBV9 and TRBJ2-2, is DSGVTQTPKHLITATGQRVTLRCSPRSGDLSVYWYQQSLDQGLQFLIQYYNGEERAKGNILERFSAQQFPDLHSELNLSSLELGDSALYFCASSVAGMNTGELFFGEGSRLTVL.

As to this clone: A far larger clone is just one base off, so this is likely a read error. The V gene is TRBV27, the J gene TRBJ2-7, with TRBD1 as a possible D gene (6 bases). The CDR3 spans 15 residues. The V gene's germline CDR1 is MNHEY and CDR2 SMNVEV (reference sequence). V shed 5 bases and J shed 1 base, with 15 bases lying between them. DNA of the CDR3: TGTGCCAGCAGTCTCGCCGGGACACCATCCTACGAGCAGTACTTC. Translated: CASSLAGTPSYEQYF.

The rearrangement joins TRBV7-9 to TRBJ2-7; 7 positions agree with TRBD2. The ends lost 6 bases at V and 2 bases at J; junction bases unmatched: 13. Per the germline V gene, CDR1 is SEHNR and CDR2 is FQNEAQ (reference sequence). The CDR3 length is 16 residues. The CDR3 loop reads CASSTVSGQAPYEQYF. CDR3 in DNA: TGTGCCAGCAGTACCGTTAGCGGGCAGGCCCCCTACGAGCAGTACTTC.

This CDR3 reads CARNYRDVGLSLAKNIQYF. The CDR3 DNA is TGCGCCAGAAACTACCGGGACGTCGGACTAAGCCTAGCCAAAAACATTCAGTACTTC. This chain links TRBV23-1 with TRBJ2-4; possibly TRBD2 for D (6 bases). TRBV23-1 is annotated as an ORF whose role is uncertain. The ends were cut back, 9 bases at V and 0 bases at J, with 27 bases in the middle. This CDR3 contains 19 residues.

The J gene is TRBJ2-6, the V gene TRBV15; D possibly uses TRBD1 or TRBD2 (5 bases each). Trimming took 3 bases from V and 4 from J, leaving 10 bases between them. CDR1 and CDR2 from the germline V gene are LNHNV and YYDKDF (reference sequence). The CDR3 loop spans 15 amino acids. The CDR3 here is CATSRGVDGANVLTF. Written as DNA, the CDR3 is TGTGCCACCAGCAGGGGGGTAGACGGGGCCAACGTCCTGACTTTC.

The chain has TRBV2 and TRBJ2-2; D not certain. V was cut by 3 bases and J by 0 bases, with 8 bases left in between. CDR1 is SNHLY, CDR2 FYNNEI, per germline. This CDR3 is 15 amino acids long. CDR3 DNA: TGTGCCAGCAGTGAGGGCCCAGCGAACACCGGGGAGCTGTTTTTT. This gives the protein CASSEGPANTGELFF.

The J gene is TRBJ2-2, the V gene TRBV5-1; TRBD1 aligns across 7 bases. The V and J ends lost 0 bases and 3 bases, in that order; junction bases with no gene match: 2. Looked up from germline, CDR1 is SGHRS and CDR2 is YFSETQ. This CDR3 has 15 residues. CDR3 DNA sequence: TGCGCCAGCAGCTTGGAAGGGGGCGACACCGGGGAGCTGTTTTTT. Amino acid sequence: CASSLEGGDTGELFF.

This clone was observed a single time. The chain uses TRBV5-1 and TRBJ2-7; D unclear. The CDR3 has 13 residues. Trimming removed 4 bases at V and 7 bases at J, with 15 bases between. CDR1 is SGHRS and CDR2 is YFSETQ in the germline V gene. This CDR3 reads CASSQIQRHEQYF. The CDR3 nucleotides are TGCGCCAGCAGCCAGATCCAACGGCATGAGCAGTACTTC.

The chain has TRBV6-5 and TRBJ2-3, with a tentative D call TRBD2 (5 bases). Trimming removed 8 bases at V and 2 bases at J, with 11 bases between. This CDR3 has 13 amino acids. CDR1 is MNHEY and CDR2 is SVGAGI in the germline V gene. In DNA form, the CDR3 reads TGTGCCAGCGGCCCGGGATACACAGATACGCAGTATTTT. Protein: CASGPGYTDTQYF.